This is a list of T cell receptor beta chains from one sample in a study of blood T cell repertoires in COVID-19. This table comes from immunoSEQ multiplex PCR, and its TCRdb copy is limited to in-frame clones, with some not included. Seen here are 200,000 or so clones, around 81% observed once, and the top ten hold less than 7%. The sequencing sample was made of peripheral blood. The origin of the receptors is a woman between 65 and 79 years old with acute or convalescent COVID-19. Each CDR3 is given with its conserved first and last residue. A D gene is named only where the DNA matches it firmly. Size is stated for part of the rows, as once, few or many counts, or as a class when the clone is expanded.

TRBD1	TRBJ1-2	few	TRBV7-2	CASSLGQNYGYTF	TGTGCCAGCAGTCTGGGACAGAACTATGGCTACACCTTC
TRBD2	TRBJ2-7	NA	TRBV18	CASSPGGRSEQYF	TGTGCCAGCTCACCGGGCGGGAGAAGCGAGCAGTACTTC
NA	TRBJ1-3	NA	TRBV6-5	CASTAGTLNGNTIYF	TGTGCCAGCACCGCCGGTACCCTGAATGGAAACACCATATATTTT
NA	TRBJ1-1	once	TRBV3-1/TRBV3-2	CASSQEGLGAEAFF	TGTGCCAGCAGCCAAGAGGGGTTAGGGGCTGAAGCTTTCTTT
NA	TRBJ1-5	NA	TRBV6-1	CASSVQRRNSNQPQHF	TGTGCCAGCAGTGTGCAGCGCCGGAATAGCAATCAGCCCCAGCATTTT
TRBD2	TRBJ2-1	once	TRBV6-2/TRBV6-3	CASSYGLAGGRFF	TGTGCCAGCAGTTACGGGTTAGCGGGGGGGAGGTTCTTC
TRBD2	TRBJ2-7	NA	TRBV7-9	CASSYSLAGVNYEQYF	TGTGCCAGCAGCTATTCGTTAGCGGGAGTCAACTACGAGCAGTACTTC
TRBD1	TRBJ1-6	few	TRBV18	CASSSGGTGDNSPLHF	TGTGCCAGCTCATCCGGAGGGACAGGTGATAATTCACCCCTCCACTTT
TRBD2	TRBJ2-3	NA	TRBV25-1	CASSPRGSDTQYF	TGTGCCAGCAGCCCGCGGGGGTCAGATACGCAGTATTTT
NA	TRBJ1-1	NA	TRBV5-5	CASSPRGENTEAFF	TGTGCCAGCAGCCCCCGGGGGGAGAACACTGAAGCTTTCTTT
NA	TRBJ2-3	NA	TRBV6-5	CASRSGTDTQYF	TGTGCCAGCAGATCGGGCACAGATACGCAGTATTTT
NA	TRBJ1-6	NA	TRBV2	CASAQNNSPLHF	TGTGCCAGTGCCCAGAATAATTCACCCCTCCACTTT
NA	TRBJ2-7	NA	TRBV12-3/TRBV12-4	CASTDLSGYEQYF	TGTGCCAGCACCGATCTTTCAGGGTACGAGCAGTACTTC
NA	TRBJ1-5	NA	TRBV7-2	CASSFRGGGPQHF	TGTGCCAGCAGCTTTCGGGGAGGCGGGCCCCAGCATTTT
TRBD1	TRBJ2-7	NA	TRBV6-2/TRBV6-3	CASSYGRTGTYEQYF	TGTGCCAGCAGTTACGGCCGGACAGGGACCTACGAGCAGTACTTC
TRBD1	TRBJ1-6	few	TRBV2	CASGQGAGNSPLHF	TGTGCCAGCGGACAGGGGGCGGGTAATTCACCCCTCCACTTT
TRBD2	TRBJ2-1	NA	TRBV10-3	CAISETSGSFDEQFF	TGTGCCATCAGTGAGACTAGCGGGAGCTTTGATGAGCAGTTCTTC
NA	TRBJ1-5	NA	TRBV2	CASSPGGNQPQHF	TGTGCCAGCAGCCCGGGGGGCAATCAGCCCCAGCATTTT
NA	TRBJ1-2	once	TRBV30	CACPDWGDGYTF	TGTGCCTGCCCCGATTGGGGGGATGGCTACACCTTC
TRBD1	TRBJ1-5	NA	TRBV2	CASGDRENQPQHF	TGTGCCAGCGGGGACAGGGAAAATCAGCCCCAGCATTTT